This entry describes one TCR beta chain. The target antigen is unknown. The naive CD8 fraction comprised CD45RO-negative cells positively selected for CCR7 and excluded terminally differentiated effector memory CD45RA+ cells. In replicate PCRs of sorted subsets, around 200 ng DNA, approximately 28,000 T cell genomes, was used. Original handling: There were no quality scores in the junction-only immunoSEQ sequences, so filtering differed. Produced via immunoSEQ multiplex PCR; TCRdb's table is partial and in-frame only. V and J calls and clone size are as listed in that table; D and trimming were resolved from the DNA. The sample gives around 2.1 million clones, more than 85% of which show up once; around 1.7% is in the top ten. The germline CDR1 and CDR2 sequences are SNHLY and FYNNEI. This CDR3 is 14 amino acids long. V was pared by 8 bases and J by 0 bases, with 14 bases between. This entry belongs to a study of shared clonotypes between healthy human individuals.

Study conclusions and caveats: Since donors were few, the genetic and exposure-history diversity represented was limited. Only blood was sampled; tissue repertoires likely differ.

Sequenced sample: naive CD8+ T cells from PBMCs. The rearrangement links TRBV2 to TRBJ2-7; D possibly uses TRBD1 or TRBD2 (5 bases each). The clonotype comes from a man aged 18 to 30 in good health. Some clones in this sample may be carry-over from other donors' samples. The DNA of the CDR3 is TGTGCCAGCGTGGATTGGGGGAGCTCCTACGAGCAGTACTTC. It yields the protein CASVDWGSSYEQYF.